This T cell receptor (beta chain) was sequenced for a study of regulatory T cells in long-lasting Graves disease. Combining iRepertoire HTBI primers with Arm-PCR of CDR3 regions, the authors built TCR beta libraries. TCRdb ran MiXCR on the multiplex PCR reads and lists one entry per CDR3 protein. The sample contains under 450,000 distinct CDR3 sequences, about a quarter of which appear only once. As for time point: persistent/refractory GD, antithyroid drugs over 5 years with positive TRAb. PBMCs provided the RNA from which the TCR library was made. Germline values: CDR1 SGHTA, CDR2 FQGTGA. The V end was cut by 2 bases, the J end by 0 bases, with 9 bases between. CDR3 size: 15 residues.

The chain is built from TRBV7-3 and TRBJ2-3; D is ambiguous. The material was peripheral blood mononuclear cells (PBMCs), obtained when the disease was refractory, from a patient treated with antithyroid drugs. The source is a female donor with Graves disease. The DNA for the CDR3 is TGTGCCAGCAGCTTAGGTTCGATCAGCACAGATACGCAGTATTTT. It codes for CASSLGSISTDTQYF.